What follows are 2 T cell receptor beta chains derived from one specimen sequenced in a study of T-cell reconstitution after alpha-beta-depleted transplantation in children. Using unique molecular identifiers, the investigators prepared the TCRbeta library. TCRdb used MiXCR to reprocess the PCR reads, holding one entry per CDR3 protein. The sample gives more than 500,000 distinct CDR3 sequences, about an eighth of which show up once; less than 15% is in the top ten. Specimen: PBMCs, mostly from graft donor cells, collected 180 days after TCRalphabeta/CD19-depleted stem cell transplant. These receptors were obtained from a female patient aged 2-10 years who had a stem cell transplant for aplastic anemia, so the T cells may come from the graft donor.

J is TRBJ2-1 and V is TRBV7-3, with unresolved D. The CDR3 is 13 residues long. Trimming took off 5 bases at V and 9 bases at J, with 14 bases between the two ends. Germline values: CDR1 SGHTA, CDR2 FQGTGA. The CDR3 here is CASSPRSGGEQFF. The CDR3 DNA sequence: TGTGCCAGCAGCCCACGGTCCGGTGGTGAGCAGTTCTTC.

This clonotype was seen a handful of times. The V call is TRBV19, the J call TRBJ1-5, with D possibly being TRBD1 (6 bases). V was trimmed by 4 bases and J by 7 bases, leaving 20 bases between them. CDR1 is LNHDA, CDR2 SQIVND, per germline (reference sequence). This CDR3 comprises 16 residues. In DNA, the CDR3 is TGTGCCAGTAGTAGAACCGCTCTACAGGGTGACCAGCCCCAGCATTTT. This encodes CASSRTALQGDQPQHF.